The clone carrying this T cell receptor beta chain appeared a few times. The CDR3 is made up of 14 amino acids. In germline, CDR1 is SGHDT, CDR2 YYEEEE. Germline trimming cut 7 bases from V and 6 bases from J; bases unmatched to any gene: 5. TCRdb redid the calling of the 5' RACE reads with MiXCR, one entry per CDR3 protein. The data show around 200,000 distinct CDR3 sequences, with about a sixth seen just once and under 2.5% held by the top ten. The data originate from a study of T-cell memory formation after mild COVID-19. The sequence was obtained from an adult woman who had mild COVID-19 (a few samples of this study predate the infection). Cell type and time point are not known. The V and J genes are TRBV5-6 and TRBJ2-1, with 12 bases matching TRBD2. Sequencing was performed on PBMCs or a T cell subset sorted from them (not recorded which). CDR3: CASYLAGGGNEQFF. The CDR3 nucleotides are TGTGCCAGCTACCTAGCGGGGGGGGGCAATGAGCAGTTCTTC.